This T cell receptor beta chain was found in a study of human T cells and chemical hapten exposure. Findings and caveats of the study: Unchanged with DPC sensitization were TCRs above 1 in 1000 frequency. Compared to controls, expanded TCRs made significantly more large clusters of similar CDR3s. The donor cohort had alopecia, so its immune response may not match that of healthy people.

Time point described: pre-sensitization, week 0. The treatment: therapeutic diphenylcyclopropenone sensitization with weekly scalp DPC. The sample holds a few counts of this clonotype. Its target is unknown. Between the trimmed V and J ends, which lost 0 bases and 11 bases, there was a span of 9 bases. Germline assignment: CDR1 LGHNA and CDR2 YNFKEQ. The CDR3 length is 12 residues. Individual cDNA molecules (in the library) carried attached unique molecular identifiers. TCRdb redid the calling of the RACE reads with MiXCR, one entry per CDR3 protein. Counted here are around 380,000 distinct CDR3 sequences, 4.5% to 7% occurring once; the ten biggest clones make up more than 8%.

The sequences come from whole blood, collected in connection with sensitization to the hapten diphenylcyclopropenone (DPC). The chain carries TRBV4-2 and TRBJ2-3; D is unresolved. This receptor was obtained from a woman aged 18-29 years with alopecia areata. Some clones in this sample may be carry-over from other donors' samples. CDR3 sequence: CASSQEPPMQYF. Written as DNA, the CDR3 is TGTGCCAGCAGCCAAGAACCCCCCATGCAGTATTTT.